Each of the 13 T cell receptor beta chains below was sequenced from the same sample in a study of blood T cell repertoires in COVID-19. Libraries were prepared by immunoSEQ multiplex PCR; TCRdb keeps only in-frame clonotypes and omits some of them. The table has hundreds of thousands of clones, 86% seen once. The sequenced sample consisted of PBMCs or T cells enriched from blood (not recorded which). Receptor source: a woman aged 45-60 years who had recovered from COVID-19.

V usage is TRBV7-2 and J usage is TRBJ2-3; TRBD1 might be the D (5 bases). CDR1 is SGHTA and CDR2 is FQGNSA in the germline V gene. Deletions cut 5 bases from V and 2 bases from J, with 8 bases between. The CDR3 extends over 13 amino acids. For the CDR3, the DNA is TGTGCCAGCAGCCGACAGTACACAGATACGCAGTATTTT. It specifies CASSRQYTDTQYF.

CDR3 coding DNA: TGTGCCAGTAGCCGGACAGACTATAATTCACCCCTCCACTTT. This encodes CASSRTDYNSPLHF. This sequence joins TRBV19 and TRBJ1-6; possibly TRBD1 for D (6 bases). There are 14 residues in the CDR3. The germline CDR1 and CDR2 sequences are LNHDA and SQIVND (reference sequence). V dropped 6 bases and J dropped 3 bases, with 9 bases sitting between them.

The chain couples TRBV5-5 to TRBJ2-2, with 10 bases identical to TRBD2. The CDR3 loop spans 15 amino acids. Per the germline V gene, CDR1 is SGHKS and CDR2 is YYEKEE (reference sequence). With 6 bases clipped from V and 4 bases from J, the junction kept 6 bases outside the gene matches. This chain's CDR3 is CASIKREGGTGELFF. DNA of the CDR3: TGTGCCAGCATTAAGCGGGAGGGCGGCACCGGGGAGCTGTTTTTT.

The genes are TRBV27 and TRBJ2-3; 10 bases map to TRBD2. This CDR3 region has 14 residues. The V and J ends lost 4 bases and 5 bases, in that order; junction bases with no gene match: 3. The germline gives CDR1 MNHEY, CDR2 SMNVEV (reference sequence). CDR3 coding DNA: TGTGCCAGCAGTTCCCGACTAGCGGGAGATACGCAGTATTTT. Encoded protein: CASSSRLAGDTQYF.

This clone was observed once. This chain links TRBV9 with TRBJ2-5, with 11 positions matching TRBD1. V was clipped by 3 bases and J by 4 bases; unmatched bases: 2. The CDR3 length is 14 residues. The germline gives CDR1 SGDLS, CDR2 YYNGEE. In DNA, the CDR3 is TGTGCCAGCAGCGGGACAGGGGGCCTAGAGACCCAGTACTTC. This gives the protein CASSGTGGLETQYF.

CDR3 amino acids: CASSRGLQETQYF. CDR3 DNA: TGTGCCAGCTCACGGGGACTACAAGAGACCCAGTACTTC. The V call is TRBV18, the J call TRBJ2-5; TRBD2 aligns across 7 bases. Germline CDR1 reads KGHSH; CDR2 reads LQKENI. CDR3 size: 13 residues. J lost 2 bases, V lost 4 bases, and 1 base had no gene match.

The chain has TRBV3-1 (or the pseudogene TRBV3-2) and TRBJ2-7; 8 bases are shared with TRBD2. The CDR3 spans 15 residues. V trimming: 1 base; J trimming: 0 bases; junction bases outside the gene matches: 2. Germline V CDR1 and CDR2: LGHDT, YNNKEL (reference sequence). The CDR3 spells CASSQGAGASYEQYF. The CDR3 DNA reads TGTGCCAGCAGCCAAGGAGCGGGGGCCTCCTACGAGCAGTACTTC.

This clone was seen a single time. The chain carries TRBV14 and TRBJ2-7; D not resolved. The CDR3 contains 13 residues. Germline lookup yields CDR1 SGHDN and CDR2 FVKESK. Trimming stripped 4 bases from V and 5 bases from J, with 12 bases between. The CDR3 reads CASSPPSVHEQYF. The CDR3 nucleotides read TGTGCCAGCAGCCCGCCGTCGGTCCACGAGCAGTACTTC.

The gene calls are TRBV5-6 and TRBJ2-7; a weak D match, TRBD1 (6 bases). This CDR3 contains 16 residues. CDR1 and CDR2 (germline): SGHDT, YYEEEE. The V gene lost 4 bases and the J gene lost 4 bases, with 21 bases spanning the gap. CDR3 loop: CASSRISAAGEYEQYF. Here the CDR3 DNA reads TGTGCCAGCAGCCGAATCTCCGCGGCAGGGGAATACGAGCAGTACTTC. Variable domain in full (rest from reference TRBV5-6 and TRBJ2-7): DAGVTQSPTHLIKTRGQQVTLRCSPKSGHDTVSWYQQALGQGPQFIFQYYEEEERQRGNFPDRFSGHQFPNYSSELNVNALLLGDSALYLCASSRISAAGEYEQYFGPGTRLTVT.

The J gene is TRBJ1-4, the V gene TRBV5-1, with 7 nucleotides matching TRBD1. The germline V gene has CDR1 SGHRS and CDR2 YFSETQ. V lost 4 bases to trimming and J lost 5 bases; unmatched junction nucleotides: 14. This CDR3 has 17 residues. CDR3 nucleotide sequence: TGCGCCAGCAGCCCAGCGTCGTGGGGACAGATAAATGAAAAACTGTTTTTT. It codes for CASSPASWGQINEKLFF.

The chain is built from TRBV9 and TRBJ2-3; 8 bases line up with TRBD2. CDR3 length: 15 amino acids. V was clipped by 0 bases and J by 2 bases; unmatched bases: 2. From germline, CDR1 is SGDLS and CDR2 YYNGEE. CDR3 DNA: TGTGCCAGCAGCGTAGCGGGGGGGCTCACAGATACGCAGTATTTT. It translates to CASSVAGGLTDTQYF.

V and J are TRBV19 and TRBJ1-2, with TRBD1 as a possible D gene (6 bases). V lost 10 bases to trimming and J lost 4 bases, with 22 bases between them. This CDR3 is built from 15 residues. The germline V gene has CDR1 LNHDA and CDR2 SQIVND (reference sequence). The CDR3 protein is CAIRGERGNSYGYTF. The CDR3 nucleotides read TGTGCCATTCGGGGGGAAAGGGGGAATTCCTATGGCTACACCTTC. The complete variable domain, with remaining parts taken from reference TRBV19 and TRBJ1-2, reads DGGITQSPKYLFRKEGQNVTLSCEQNLNHDAMYWYRQDPGQGLRLIYYSQIVNDFQKGDIAEGYSVSREKKESFPLTVTSAQKNPTAFYLCAIRGERGNSYGYTFGSGTRLTVV.

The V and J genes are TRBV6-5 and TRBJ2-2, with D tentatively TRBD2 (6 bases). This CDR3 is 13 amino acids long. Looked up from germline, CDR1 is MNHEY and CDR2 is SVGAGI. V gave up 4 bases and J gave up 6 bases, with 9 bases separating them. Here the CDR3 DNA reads TGTGCCAGCAGTTCCGGGGAGGCCGGGGAGCTGTTTTTT. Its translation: CASSSGEAGELFF.